This T cell receptor beta chain was retrieved from a study of T-cell reconstitution after alpha-beta-depleted transplantation in children. Study-wide results and caveats: It was reported that alpha-beta T cells came from several hundred expanded graft clones (about two months after transplant). T-cell numbers and diversity, one year after transplant, stemmed largely from T cells that were newly produced. The study traced high day-60 TCRbeta diversity in some patients to surviving recipient T cells and thymic progenitors.

As it was prepared, the TCRbeta library received unique molecular identifiers. TCRdb reanalysed the PCR reads using MiXCR and keeps one entry per CDR3 protein. Among a few hundred thousand distinct CDR3 sequences, about 7% were seen once, and the ten largest hold more than 5.5%. Only a few counts were recorded for this clonotype. What it recognizes is unknown. This CDR3 region has 13 residues. Trimming pared 5 bases from V and 3 bases from J, leaving 7 bases between. Per the germline V gene, CDR1 is MDHEN and CDR2 is SYDVKM. This sequence was found in a boy aged 2 to 10 with acute lymphoblastic leukemia, due to receive a stem cell transplant. The chain is built from TRBV28 and TRBJ2-2; D unclear. The sequencing here drew on PBMCs, taken before TCRalphabeta/CD19-depleted stem cell transplant. CDR3 nucleotides: TGTGCCAGCAGTCTACAGTACACCGGGGAGCTGTTTTTT. It encodes CASSLQYTGELFF.